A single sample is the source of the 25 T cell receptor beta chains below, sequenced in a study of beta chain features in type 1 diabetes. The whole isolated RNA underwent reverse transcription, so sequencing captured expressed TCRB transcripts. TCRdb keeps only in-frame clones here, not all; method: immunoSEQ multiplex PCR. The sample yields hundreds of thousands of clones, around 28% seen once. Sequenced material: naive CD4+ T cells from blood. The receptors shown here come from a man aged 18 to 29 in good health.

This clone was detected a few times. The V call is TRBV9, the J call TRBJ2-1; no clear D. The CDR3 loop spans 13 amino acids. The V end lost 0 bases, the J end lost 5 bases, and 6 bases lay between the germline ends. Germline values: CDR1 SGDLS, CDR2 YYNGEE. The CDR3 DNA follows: TGTGCCAGCAGCGTAGGGGCTAACAATGAGCAGTTCTTC. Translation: CASSVGANNEQFF.

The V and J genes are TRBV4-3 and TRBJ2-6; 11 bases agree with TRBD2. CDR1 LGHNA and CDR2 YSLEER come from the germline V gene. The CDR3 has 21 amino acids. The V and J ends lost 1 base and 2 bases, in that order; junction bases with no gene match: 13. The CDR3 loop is CASSQVGETSGMPPGANVLTF. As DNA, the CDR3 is TGCGCCAGCAGCCAAGTTGGGGAGACTAGCGGGATGCCTCCTGGGGCCAACGTCCTGACTTTC.

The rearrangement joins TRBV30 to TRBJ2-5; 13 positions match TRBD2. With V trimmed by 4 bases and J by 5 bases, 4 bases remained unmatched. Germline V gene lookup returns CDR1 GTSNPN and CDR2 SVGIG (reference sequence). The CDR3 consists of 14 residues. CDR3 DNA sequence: TGTGCCTGGAATAAACTAGCGGGAGGGGAGACCCAGTACTTC. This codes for CAWNKLAGGETQYF.

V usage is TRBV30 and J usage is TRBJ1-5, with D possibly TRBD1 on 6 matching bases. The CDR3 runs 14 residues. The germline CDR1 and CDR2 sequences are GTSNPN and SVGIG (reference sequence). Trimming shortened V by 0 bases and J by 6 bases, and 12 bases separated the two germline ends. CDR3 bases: TGTGCCTGGAGTGTACAGGGTAGGGTTCAGCCCCAGCATTTT. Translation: CAWSVQGRVQPQHF.

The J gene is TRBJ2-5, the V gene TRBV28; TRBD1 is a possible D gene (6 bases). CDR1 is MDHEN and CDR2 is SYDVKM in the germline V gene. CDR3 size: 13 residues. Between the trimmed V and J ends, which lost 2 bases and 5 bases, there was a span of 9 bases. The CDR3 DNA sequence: TGTGCCAGCAGTTTACGGGACATGGAGACCCAGTACTTC. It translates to CASSLRDMETQYF.

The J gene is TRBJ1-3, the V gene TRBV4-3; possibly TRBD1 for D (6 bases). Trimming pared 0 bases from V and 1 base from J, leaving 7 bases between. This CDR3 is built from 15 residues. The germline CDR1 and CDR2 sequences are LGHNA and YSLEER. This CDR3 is CASSQDQGSGNTIYF. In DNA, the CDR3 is TGCGCCAGCAGCCAAGATCAGGGGTCTGGAAACACCATATATTTT.

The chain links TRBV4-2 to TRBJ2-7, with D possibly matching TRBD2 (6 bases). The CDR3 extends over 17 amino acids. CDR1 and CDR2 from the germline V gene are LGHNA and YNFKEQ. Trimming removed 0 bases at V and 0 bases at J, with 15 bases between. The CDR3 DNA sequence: TGTGCCAGCAGCCAAGATTTGGGACGCGGGGACTCCTACGAGCAGTACTTC. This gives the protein CASSQDLGRGDSYEQYF.

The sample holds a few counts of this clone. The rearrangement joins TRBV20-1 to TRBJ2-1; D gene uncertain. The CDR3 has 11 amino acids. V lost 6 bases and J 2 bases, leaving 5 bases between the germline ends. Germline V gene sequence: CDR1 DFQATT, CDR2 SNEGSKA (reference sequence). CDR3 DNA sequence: TGCAGTGCCGAGGCCTACAATGAGCAGTTCTTC. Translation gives CSAEAYNEQFF.

The CDR3 DNA is TGTGCCTGGTCCCTGGGGACTAGCGGGATGGCAGATACGCAGTATTTT. Translating gives CAWSLGTSGMADTQYF. The V gene is TRBV30, the J gene TRBJ2-3, with TRBD2 identical over 13 bases. CDR1 GTSNPN and CDR2 SVGIG come from the germline V gene (reference sequence). Germline trimming cut 5 bases from V and 4 bases from J; bases unmatched to any gene: 9. The CDR3 totals 16 residues. The full variable domain, rest sourced from reference TRBV30 and TRBJ2-3, is SQTIHQWPATLVQPVGSPLSLECTVEGTSNPNLYWYRQAAGRGLQLLFYSVGIGQISSEVPQNLSASRPQDRQFILSSKKLLLSDSGFYLCAWSLGTSGMADTQYFGPGTRLTVL.

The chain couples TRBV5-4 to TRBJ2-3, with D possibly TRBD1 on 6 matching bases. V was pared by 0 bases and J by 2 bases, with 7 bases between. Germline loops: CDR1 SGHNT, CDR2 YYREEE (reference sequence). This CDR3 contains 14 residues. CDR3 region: CASSLGQATDTQYF. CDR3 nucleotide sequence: TGTGCCAGCAGCTTGGGACAGGCCACAGATACGCAGTATTTT.

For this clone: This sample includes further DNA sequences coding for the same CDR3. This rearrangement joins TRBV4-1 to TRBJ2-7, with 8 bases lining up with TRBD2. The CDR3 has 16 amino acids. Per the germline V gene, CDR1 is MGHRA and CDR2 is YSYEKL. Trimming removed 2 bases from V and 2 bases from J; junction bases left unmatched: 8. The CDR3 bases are TGCGCCAGCAGCCAACCAACTAGCGGTAGACCCTACGAGCAGTACTTC. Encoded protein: CASSQPTSGRPYEQYF.

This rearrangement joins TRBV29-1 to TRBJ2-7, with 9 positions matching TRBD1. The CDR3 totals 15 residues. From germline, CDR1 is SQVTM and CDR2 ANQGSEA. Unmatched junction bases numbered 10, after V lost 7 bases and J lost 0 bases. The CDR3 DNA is TGCAGCGCCCTCACACCGGACAGGGGCTCCTACGAGCAGTACTTC. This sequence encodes CSALTPDRGSYEQYF.

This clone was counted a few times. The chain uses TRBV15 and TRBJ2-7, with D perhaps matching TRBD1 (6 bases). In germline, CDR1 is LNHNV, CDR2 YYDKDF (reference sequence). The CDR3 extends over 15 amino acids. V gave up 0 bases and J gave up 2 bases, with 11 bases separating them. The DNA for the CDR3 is TGTGCCACCAGCAGAGATCAGGGGTCTCCCTACGAGCAGTACTTC. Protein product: CATSRDQGSPYEQYF.

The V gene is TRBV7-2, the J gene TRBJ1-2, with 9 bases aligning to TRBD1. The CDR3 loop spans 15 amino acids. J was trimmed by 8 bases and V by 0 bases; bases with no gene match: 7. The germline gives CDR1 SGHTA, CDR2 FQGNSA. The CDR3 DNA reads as TGTGCCAGCAGCTTAGCTGGCACAGGGGGCCTGGGCTACACCTTC. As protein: CASSLAGTGGLGYTF.

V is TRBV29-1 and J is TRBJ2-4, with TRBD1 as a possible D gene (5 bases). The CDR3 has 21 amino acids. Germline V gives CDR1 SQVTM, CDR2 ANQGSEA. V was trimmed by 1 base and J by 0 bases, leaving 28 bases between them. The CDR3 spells CSVEVRIAHDSSSLAKNIQYF. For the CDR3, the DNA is TGCAGCGTTGAAGTCCGCATAGCCCACGACAGCTCCTCTCTAGCCAAAAACATTCAGTACTTC.

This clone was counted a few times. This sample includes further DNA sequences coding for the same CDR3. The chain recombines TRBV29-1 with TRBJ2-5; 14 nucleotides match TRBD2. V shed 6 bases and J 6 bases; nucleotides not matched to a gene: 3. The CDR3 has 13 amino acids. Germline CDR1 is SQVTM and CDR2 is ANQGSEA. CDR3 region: CSVGTSGSQTQYF. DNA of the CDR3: TGCAGCGTGGGGACTAGCGGGAGTCAGACCCAGTACTTC. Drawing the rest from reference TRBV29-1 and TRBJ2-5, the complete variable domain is SAVISQKPSRDICQRGTSLTIQCQVDSQVTMMFWYRQQPGQSLTLIATANQGSEATYESGFVIDKFPISRPNLTFSTLTVSNMSPEDSSIYLCSVGTSGSQTQYFGPGTRLLVL.

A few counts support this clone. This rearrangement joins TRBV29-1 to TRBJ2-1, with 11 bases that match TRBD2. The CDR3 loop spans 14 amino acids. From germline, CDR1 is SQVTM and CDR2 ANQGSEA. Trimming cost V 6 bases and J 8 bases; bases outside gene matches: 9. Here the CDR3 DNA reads TGCAGCGTCTTCACTAGCGGGAGAGGTGATGAGCAGTTCTTC. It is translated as CSVFTSGRGDEQFF.

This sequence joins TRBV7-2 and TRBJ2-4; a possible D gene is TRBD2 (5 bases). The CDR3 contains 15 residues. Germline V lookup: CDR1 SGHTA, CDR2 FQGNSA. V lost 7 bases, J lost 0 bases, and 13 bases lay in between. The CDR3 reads CASTQGEGAKNIQYF. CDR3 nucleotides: TGTGCCAGCACCCAAGGAGAGGGAGCCAAAAACATTCAGTACTTC.

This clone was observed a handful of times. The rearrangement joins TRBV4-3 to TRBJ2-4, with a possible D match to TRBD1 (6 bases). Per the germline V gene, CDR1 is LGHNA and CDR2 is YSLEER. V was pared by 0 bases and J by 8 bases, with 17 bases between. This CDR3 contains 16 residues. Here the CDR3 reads CASSQDRIARGYIQYF. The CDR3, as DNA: TGCGCCAGCAGCCAAGATCGTATCGCTAGGGGGTACATTCAGTACTTC.

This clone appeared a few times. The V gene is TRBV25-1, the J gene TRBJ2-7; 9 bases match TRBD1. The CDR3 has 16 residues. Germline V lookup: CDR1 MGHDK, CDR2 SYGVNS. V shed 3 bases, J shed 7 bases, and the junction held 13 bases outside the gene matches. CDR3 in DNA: TGTGCCAGCAGTGACCATAGGACAGGGGTGGTGGGGGAGCAGTACTTC. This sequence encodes CASSDHRTGVVGEQYF.

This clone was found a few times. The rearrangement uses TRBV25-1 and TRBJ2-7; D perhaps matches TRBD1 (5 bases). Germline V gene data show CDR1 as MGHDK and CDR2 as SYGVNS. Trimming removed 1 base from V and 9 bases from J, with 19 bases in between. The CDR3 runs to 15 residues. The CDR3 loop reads CASSELRSQGTVQYF. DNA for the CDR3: TGTGCCAGCAGTGAATTAAGGTCCCAGGGAACGGTGCAGTACTTC.

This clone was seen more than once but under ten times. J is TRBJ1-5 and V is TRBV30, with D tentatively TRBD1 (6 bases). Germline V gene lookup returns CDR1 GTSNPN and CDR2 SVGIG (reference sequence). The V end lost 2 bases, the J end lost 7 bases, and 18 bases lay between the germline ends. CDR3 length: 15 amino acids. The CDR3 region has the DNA TGTGCCTGGAGTCCAAGGACAGTTGCAGGGCAGCCCCAGCATTTT. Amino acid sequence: CAWSPRTVAGQPQHF.

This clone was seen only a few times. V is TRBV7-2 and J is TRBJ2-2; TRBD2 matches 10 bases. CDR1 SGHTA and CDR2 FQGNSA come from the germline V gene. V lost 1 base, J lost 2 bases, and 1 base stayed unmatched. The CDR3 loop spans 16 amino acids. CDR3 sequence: CASSLGTSGNTGELFF. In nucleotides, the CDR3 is TGTGCCAGCAGCTTAGGGACTAGCGGTAACACCGGGGAGCTGTTTTTT.

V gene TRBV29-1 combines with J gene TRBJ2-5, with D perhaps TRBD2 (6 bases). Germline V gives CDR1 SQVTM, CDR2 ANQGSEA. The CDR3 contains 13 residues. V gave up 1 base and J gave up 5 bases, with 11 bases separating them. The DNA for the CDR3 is TGCAGCGTTGAAGGTCTAGCGCGGGAGACCCAGTACTTC. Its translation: CSVEGLARETQYF.

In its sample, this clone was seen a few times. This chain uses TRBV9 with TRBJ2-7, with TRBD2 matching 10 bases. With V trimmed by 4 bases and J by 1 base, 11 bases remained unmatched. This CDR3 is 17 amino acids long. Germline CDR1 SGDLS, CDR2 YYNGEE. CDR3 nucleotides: TGTGCCAGCAGCCCGAGAGGTCCTAGCGGGAGTTCCTACGAGCAGTACTTC. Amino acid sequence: CASSPRGPSGSSYEQYF.